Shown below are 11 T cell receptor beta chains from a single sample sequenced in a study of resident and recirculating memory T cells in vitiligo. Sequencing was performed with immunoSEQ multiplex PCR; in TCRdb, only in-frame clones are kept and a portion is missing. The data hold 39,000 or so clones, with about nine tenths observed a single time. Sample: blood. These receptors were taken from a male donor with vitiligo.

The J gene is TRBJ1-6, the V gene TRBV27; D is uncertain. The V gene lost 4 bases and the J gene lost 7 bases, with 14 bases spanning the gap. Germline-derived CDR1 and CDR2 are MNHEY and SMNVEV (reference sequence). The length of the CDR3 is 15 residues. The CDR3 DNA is TGTGCCAGCAGTTCTCGTGAAGGACTGAATTCACCCCTCCACTTT. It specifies CASSSREGLNSPLHF.

The CDR3 coding sequence is TGTGCCAGCAGCCGACAGGGTTCGTACGAGCAGTACTTC. This translates into CASSRQGSYEQYF. The chain couples TRBV6-5 to TRBJ2-7; TRBD1 aligns across 7 bases. V was clipped by 6 bases and J by 4 bases; unmatched bases: 6. Germline V gives CDR1 MNHEY, CDR2 SVGAGI. The CDR3 is made up of 13 amino acids.

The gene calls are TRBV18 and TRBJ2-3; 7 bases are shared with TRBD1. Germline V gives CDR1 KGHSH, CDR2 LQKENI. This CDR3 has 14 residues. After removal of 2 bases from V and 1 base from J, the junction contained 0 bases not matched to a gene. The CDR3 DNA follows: TGTGCCAGCTCACCAACAGGGGGCACAGATACGCAGTATTTT. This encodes CASSPTGGTDTQYF.

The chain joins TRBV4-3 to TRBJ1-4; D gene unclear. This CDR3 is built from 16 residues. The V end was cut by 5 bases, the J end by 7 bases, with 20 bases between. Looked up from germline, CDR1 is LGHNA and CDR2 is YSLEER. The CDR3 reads CASSASRFGVGEKLFF. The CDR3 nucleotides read TGCGCCAGCAGCGCATCAAGATTCGGAGTTGGTGAAAAACTGTTTTTT.

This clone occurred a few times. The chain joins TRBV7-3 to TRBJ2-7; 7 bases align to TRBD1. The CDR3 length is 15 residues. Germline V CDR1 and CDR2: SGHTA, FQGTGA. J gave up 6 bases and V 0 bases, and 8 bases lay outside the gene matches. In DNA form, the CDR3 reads TGTGCCAGCAGCTTAACCGCGACAGGGTTGGGCGAGCAGTACTTC. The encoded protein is CASSLTATGLGEQYF.

DNA of the CDR3: TGTGCCAGCAGTGAAGCGCCTGCGGGGGGGCGGATAGAGACCCAGTACTTC. Its translation: CASSEAPAGGRIETQYF. The chain joins TRBV2 to TRBJ2-5, with 9 nucleotides matching TRBD2. The CDR3 totals 17 residues. Trimming removed 0 bases from V and 4 bases from J; junction bases left unmatched: 9. Germline V gene data show CDR1 as SNHLY and CDR2 as FYNNEI.

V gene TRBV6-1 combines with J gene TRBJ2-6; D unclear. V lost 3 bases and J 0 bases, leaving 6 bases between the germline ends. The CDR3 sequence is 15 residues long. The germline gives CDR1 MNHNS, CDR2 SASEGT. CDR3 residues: CASSDVGSGANVLTF. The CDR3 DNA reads TGTGCCAGCAGTGATGTCGGCTCTGGGGCCAACGTCCTGACTTTC.

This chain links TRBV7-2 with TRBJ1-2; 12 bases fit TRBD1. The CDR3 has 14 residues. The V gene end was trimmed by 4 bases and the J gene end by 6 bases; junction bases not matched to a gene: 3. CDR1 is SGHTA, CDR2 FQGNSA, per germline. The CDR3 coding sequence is TGTGCCAGCAGCTGGGACAGGGGGCGAGATGGCTACACCTTC. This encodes CASSWDRGRDGYTF.

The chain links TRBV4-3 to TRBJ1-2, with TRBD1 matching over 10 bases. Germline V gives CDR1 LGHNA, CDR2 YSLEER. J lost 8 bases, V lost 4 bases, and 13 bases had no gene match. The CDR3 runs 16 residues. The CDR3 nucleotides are TGCGCCAGCAGCCTCGACCGGGACAGGGGAAGGGGGGGCTACACCTTC. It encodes CASSLDRDRGRGGYTF.

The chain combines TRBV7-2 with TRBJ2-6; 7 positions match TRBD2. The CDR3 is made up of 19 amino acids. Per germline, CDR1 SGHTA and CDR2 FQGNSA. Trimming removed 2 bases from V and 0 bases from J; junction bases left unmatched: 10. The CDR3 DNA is TGTGCCAGCAGCTTACGACTAGCCCTTTCTAACTCTGGGGCCAACGTCCTGACTTTC. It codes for CASSLRLALSNSGANVLTF.

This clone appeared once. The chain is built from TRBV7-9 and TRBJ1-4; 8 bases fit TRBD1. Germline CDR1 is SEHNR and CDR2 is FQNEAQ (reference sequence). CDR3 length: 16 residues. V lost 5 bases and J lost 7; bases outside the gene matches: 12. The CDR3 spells CASSPGQGRSSEKLFF. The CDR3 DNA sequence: TGTGCCAGCAGCCCAGGACAGGGCCGGAGTAGTGAAAAACTGTTTTTT. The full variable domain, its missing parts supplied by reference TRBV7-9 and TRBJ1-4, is DTGVSQNPRHKITKRGQNVTFRCDPISEHNRLYWYRQTLGQGPEFLTYFQNEAQLEKSRLLSDRFSAERPKGSFSTLEIQRTEQGDSAMYLCASSPGQGRSSEKLFFGSGTQLSVL.